The entry below gives a single T cell receptor (beta chain) sequence along with its context. This entry is derived from a study of blood T cell repertoires in COVID-19. At the level of the study: Specimens from acute and convalescent COVID-19 originated in the United States, Italy and Spain. From T cells, B-cell-depleted T cells, or PBMCs came the material, which was cDNA or gDNA.

As processed by the authors: Amplification with reference gene primers provided the estimates of nucleated cell counts. The table came from immunoSEQ multiplex PCR; TCRdb's copy has only in-frame clones and leaves some out. V and J calls and clone size are given by that table; D and trimming were obtained from the DNA. The table has fewer than 200,000 clones, 75% to 90% seen once; the top ten hold roughly 8%. CDR3 size: 16 residues. Deletions cut 3 bases from V and 2 bases from J, with 14 bases between. From germline, CDR1 is KGHSH and CDR2 LQKENI. This clonotype was obtained from an older woman with acute or convalescent COVID-19. The gene calls are TRBV18 and TRBJ1-3, with D possibly TRBD1 on 6 matching bases. Sample: peripheral blood. The CDR3 DNA sequence: TGTGCCAGCTCACCCCTAAGAAACAGGGCTGGAAACACCATATATTTT. It translates to CASSPLRNRAGNTIYF.